These 24 T cell receptor beta chains share one sample of origin, sequenced in a study of blood T cells in healthy people across ages. For the second PCR, which ran for 7 to 11 cycles, a sample-barcoded 5' primer and a J-beta primer mix were used. A single record per CDR3 protein comes from TCRdb applying MiXCR to the 5' RACE reads. The profile covers around 750,000 distinct CDR3 sequences, with roughly 53% appearing a single time and around 40% taken by the ten largest. Material for sequencing was blood. The receptors come from a man at least 80 years old in good health.

The V and J genes are TRBV6-5 and TRBJ2-5; the D gene is possibly TRBD1 (5 bases). V was trimmed by 2 bases and J by 8 bases, leaving 6 bases between them. Germline lookup yields CDR1 MNHEY and CDR2 SVGAGI. The CDR3 runs to 11 residues. The CDR3, as DNA: TGTGCCAGCAGTTACGGGGCTACCCAGTACTTC. The encoded protein is CASSYGATQYF.

The chain couples TRBV28 to TRBJ1-2, with 7 bases matching TRBD1. CDR1 and CDR2 from the germline V gene are MDHEN and SYDVKM. The CDR3 is 16 residues long. V gave up 5 bases and J gave up 4 bases; unmatched junction bases: 13. DNA of the CDR3: TGTGCCAGCAGTCATGGGCGTAGGGGGCGGGCCTATGGCTACACCTTC. This sequence encodes CASSHGRRGRAYGYTF.

The sample holds one count of this clonotype. This chain connects TRBV7-9 to TRBJ2-6; TRBD1 matches at 8 bases. Looked up from germline, CDR1 is SEHNR and CDR2 is FQNEAQ (reference sequence). The CDR3 sequence is 19 residues long. V lost 5 bases, J lost 0 bases, and 12 bases stayed unmatched. The CDR3, as DNA: TGTGCCAGCAGCATAACCCGACAGGGGATGATCTCTGGGGCCAACGTCCTGACTTTC. Translated: CASSITRQGMISGANVLTF.

The rearrangement joins TRBV3-1 to TRBJ2-2; D unresolved. The CDR3 covers 13 residues. V shed 8 bases and J shed 2 bases, with 9 bases lying between them. The germline V gene has CDR1 LGHDT and CDR2 YNNKEL (reference sequence). The chain's CDR3 is CASVSSNTGELFF. Written as DNA, the CDR3 is TGTGCCAGCGTTTCGTCTAACACCGGGGAGCTGTTTTTT.

This clonotype was seen just once. The chain recombines TRBV12-3 or TRBV12-4 with TRBJ2-5; TRBD1 or TRBD2 may be the D gene (5 bases each). Trimming took 5 bases from V and 5 from J, leaving 15 bases between them. The length of the CDR3 is 14 residues. CDR3 DNA: TGTGCCAGCAGTACCTCGGGACCGGTGGAGACCCAGTACTTC. This translates into CASSTSGPVETQYF.

The chain carries TRBV5-1 and TRBJ2-5; 12 nucleotides align to TRBD1. CDR3 length equals 15 residues. The germline V gene has CDR1 SGHRS and CDR2 YFSETQ. After removal of 4 bases from V and 3 bases from J, the junction contained 4 bases not matched to a gene. The CDR3 nucleotides are TGCGCCAGCAGCCATGGGACAGGGGGCAAAGAGACCCAGTACTTC. This gives the protein CASSHGTGGKETQYF. The variable domain in full, completed from reference TRBV5-1 and TRBJ2-5, reads KAGVTQTPRYLIKTRGQQVTLSCSPISGHRSVSWYQQTPGQGLQFLFEYFSETQRNKGNFPGRFSGRQFSNSRSEMNVSTLELGDSALYLCASSHGTGGKETQYFGPGTRLLVL.

This clonotype occurred a few times. The chain is built from TRBV5-1 and TRBJ2-1, with 9 nucleotides matching TRBD2. The CDR3 has 14 amino acids. V was clipped by 4 bases and J by 8 bases; unmatched bases: 7. CDR1 SGHRS and CDR2 YFSETQ come from the germline V gene. The CDR3: CASSPGLAPHEQFF. CDR3 in DNA: TGCGCCAGCAGCCCCGGACTAGCGCCACATGAGCAGTTCTTC.

This clonotype has only one observation. The chain recombines TRBV29-1 with TRBJ2-3, with 7 bases lining up with TRBD2. The CDR3 loop spans 17 amino acids. V lost 2 bases, J lost 14 bases, and 25 bases stayed unmatched. The V gene's germline CDR1 is SQVTM and CDR2 ANQGSEA. CDR3 amino acids: CSVEKGGTTFTHRDAYF. The CDR3 DNA reads TGCAGCGTTGAAAAGGGAGGGACTACCTTTACCCACAGAGACGCGTATTTT.

This clonotype turned up a few times. This sequence joins TRBV27 and TRBJ2-6; D ambiguous. CDR1 is MNHEY, CDR2 SMNVEV, per germline (reference sequence). V lost 6 bases, J lost 9 bases, and 9 bases lay in between. CDR3 length: 12 amino acids. This CDR3 is CASRGVGNVLTF. In DNA, the CDR3 is TGTGCCAGCAGGGGTGTCGGCAACGTCCTGACTTTC.

This clonotype was seen only once. CDR3 DNA sequence: TGCAGTGCTAGACCCGAGTCATGGGCCTTAGGGACCCAGTACTTC. Translating it yields CSARPESWALGTQYF. The gene calls are TRBV20-1 and TRBJ2-5; no clear D gene. The CDR3 covers 15 residues. Trimming cost V 2 bases and J 7 bases, with 20 bases left between them. CDR1 DFQATT and CDR2 SNEGSKA come from the germline V gene (reference sequence).

The genes are TRBV3-1 and TRBJ2-4, with unresolved D. Trimming cost V 6 bases and J 0 bases, with 15 bases left between them. The germline CDR1 and CDR2 sequences are LGHDT and YNNKEL (reference sequence). The CDR3 is 16 amino acids. CDR3 sequence reads: CASSGGSPGAKNIQYF. As DNA, the CDR3 is TGTGCCAGCAGTGGTGGCTCGCCGGGAGCCAAAAACATTCAGTACTTC.

The sample holds a few counts of this clonotype. This chain links TRBV21-1 with TRBJ2-7; whether TRBD1, the table's D call, matches the DNA was not checked. TRBV21-1 is a documented pseudogene. This CDR3 region has 15 residues. The CDR3 protein is CASSEWTGASYEQYF. The CDR3 DNA reads as TGTGCCAGCAGCGAGTGGACAGGGGCCAGCTACGAGCAGTACTTC.

The chain links TRBV24-1 to TRBJ1-5; possible D gene TRBD1, 5 bases. The V and J ends lost 5 bases and 2 bases respectively, with 12 bases between them. Germline CDR1 KGHDR, CDR2 SFDVKD. The CDR3 is made up of 15 amino acids. This CDR3 reads CATSGGTPGNQPQHF. DNA of the CDR3: TGTGCCACCAGTGGTGGGACTCCAGGCAATCAGCCCCAGCATTTT.

V is TRBV4-2 and J is TRBJ2-3; no definite D call. Trimming cost V 3 bases and J 4 bases, with 11 bases left between them. Germline V gives CDR1 LGHNA, CDR2 YNFKEQ. There are 14 residues in the CDR3. The CDR3 nucleotides are TGTGCCAGCAGCCACGGAGATTCCGCAGATACGCAGTATTTT. Its translation is CASSHGDSADTQYF.

CDR3 amino acids: CASSQDTGYTEAFF. CDR3 coding DNA: TGCGCCAGCAGCCAAGATACGGGTTACACTGAAGCTTTCTTT. This chain connects TRBV4-1 to TRBJ1-1, with no clear D. Between the trimmed V and J ends, which lost 0 bases and 3 bases, there was a span of 8 bases. Germline V gene data show CDR1 as MGHRA and CDR2 as YSYEKL. This CDR3 is 14 amino acids long.

J is TRBJ2-7 and V is TRBV6-8; D is uncertain. V was clipped by 8 bases and J by 7 bases, with 15 bases between them. The CDR3 covers 12 residues. Per germline, CDR1 MNHGY and CDR2 SAAAGT. CDR3 DNA: TGTGCCAGCCCATACTCCTACAATGAGCAGTACTTC. Its protein product is CASPYSYNEQYF.

This rearrangement joins TRBV30 to TRBJ2-7; 8 positions match TRBD2. With V trimmed by 4 bases and J by 5 bases, 16 bases remained unmatched. CDR3 length: 16 residues. Germline V gives CDR1 GTSNPN, CDR2 SVGIG (reference sequence). This CDR3 reads CAWTPIGSGDIHEQYF. The CDR3 nucleotides read TGTGCCTGGACCCCAATCGGTAGCGGGGACATCCACGAGCAGTACTTC.

This rearrangement joins TRBV10-3 to TRBJ2-1; 8 bases are a match to TRBD1. With V trimmed by 4 bases and J by 3 bases, 8 bases remained unmatched. CDR3 length: 16 amino acids. Germline CDR1 ENHRY, CDR2 SYGVKD. CDR3 sequence (DNA): TGTGCCATCAGTGCGAAGTCGGACAGGGACTACAATGAGCAGTTCTTC. Translated, it gives CAISAKSDRDYNEQFF.

The gene calls are TRBV10-1 and TRBJ2-5; 7 bases agree with TRBD2. V dropped 5 bases and J dropped 10; count of bases not matched to a gene: 13. CDR3 length equals 14 residues. From germline, CDR1 is WNHNN and CDR2 SYGVQD (reference sequence). The CDR3 spells CASSLGLAELRQYF. CDR3 nucleotide sequence: TGCGCCAGCAGTCTTGGGCTAGCGGAACTCCGCCAGTACTTC.

This clonotype was observed a single time. The germline gene is not matched at one end of the junction; a read error may be the cause. This rearrangement joins TRBV2 to TRBJ1-5, with 9 bases matching TRBD1. The CDR3 runs 15 residues. Germline V gene sequence: CDR1 SNHLY, CDR2 FYNNEI. The chain's CDR3 is CASSGDRVSDQPQHF. The CDR3, as DNA: TGTGCCAGCAGTGGGGACAGGGTTAGCGATCAGCCCCAGCATTTT.

This clonotype was observed a few times. This rearrangement joins TRBV7-2 to TRBJ1-1; TRBD1 is a possible D gene (5 bases). The CDR3 is made up of 16 amino acids. The V gene lost 3 bases and the J gene lost 1 base, with 15 bases spanning the gap. The germline gives CDR1 SGHTA, CDR2 FQGNSA. This CDR3 reads CASSFLTGVGNTEAFF. CDR3 DNA sequence: TGTGCCAGCAGCTTCCTGACGGGGGTGGGGAACACTGAAGCTTTCTTT.

This clonotype was observed a few times. This chain uses TRBV7-2 with TRBJ2-5; 10 bases map to TRBD2. The junction had 14 bases not matched to a gene; V was cut back by 5 bases and J by 5 bases. Germline loops: CDR1 SGHTA, CDR2 FQGNSA. The CDR3 is 17 residues long. The CDR3 coding sequence is TGTGCCAGCAGCGCCAATGGGCTAGCGGGAGAAAGGGAGACCCAGTACTTC. Protein product: CASSANGLAGERETQYF. Together with reference TRBV7-2 and TRBJ2-5, the CDR3 gives the full variable domain: GAGVSQSPSNKVTEKGKDVELRCDPISGHTALYWYRQSLGQGLEFLIYFQGNSAPDKSGLPSDRFSAERTGGSVSTLTIQRTQQEDSAVYLCASSANGLAGERETQYFGPGTRLLVL.

CDR3 residues: CASSSGPGRNTGELFF. As DNA, the CDR3 is TGTGCCAGCAGTTCGGGACCCGGGCGAAACACCGGGGAGCTGTTTTTT. The chain is built from TRBV6-2 or TRBV6-3 and TRBJ2-2; D is tentatively TRBD1 or TRBD2 (5 bases each). This CDR3 has 16 residues. Trimming pared 4 bases from V and 2 bases from J, leaving 14 bases between. Germline CDR1 MNHEY, CDR2 SVGEGT.

The J gene is TRBJ2-5, the V gene TRBV30; TRBD2 aligns across 10 bases. The CDR3 extends over 14 amino acids. J gave up 7 bases and V 0 bases, and 5 bases lay outside the gene matches. Germline values: CDR1 GTSNPN, CDR2 SVGIG (reference sequence). CDR3 in DNA: TGTGCCTGGAGTGTAAAGCGGGAGGGCCTGACCCAGTACTTC. Translation gives CAWSVKREGLTQYF. The entire variable domain, with the rest obtained from reference TRBV30 and TRBJ2-5, is as follows: SQTIHQWPATLVQPVGSPLSLECTVEGTSNPNLYWYRQAAGRGLQLLFYSVGIGQISSEVPQNLSASRPQDRQFILSSKKLLLSDSGFYLCAWSVKREGLTQYFGPGTRLLVL.